This entry lists 8 T cell receptor beta chains sequenced from one sample in a study of CD8 T cells in ankylosing spondylitis. TCRdb called the 5' RACE reads again in MiXCR, with one record for every CDR3 protein. Here the sample spans under 200,000 distinct CDR3 sequences, around 10% being singletons. The sequenced sample was blood, either unsorted or a sorted T cell fraction (not recorded which). These receptors were taken from a male donor with ankylosing spondylitis or in good health (not recorded which).

This clonotype was picked up many times. This sequence joins TRBV5-1 and TRBJ1-5; D is perhaps TRBD1 (5 bases). V was cut by 4 bases and J by 4 bases, with 12 bases left in between. The CDR3 is 14 amino acids. CDR1 is SGHRS, CDR2 YFSETQ, per germline. The CDR3 DNA is TGCGCCAGCAGCCCGGGACCGCAGAATCAGCCCCAGCATTTT. This translates into CASSPGPQNQPQHF.

This clonotype came up many times. The chain combines TRBV20-1 with TRBJ2-2; TRBD2 is a possible D gene (6 bases). CDR1 is DFQATT and CDR2 is SNEGSKA in the germline V gene (reference sequence). The CDR3 is 16 amino acids. V was trimmed by 0 bases and J by 4 bases, leaving 15 bases between them. Here the CDR3 DNA reads TGCAGTGCTAGAGATGGAGGGACTGCCGGCACCGGGGAGCTGTTTTTT. Encoded protein: CSARDGGTAGTGELFF.

The chain uses TRBV27 and TRBJ2-5, with a tentative D call TRBD2 (7 bases). The length of the CDR3 is 14 residues. Germline CDR1 is MNHEY and CDR2 is SMNVEV (reference sequence). The germline V and J ends were trimmed by 6 bases and 4 bases, with 15 bases remaining between them. The CDR3 region has the DNA TGTGCCAGCAGCCCAACGGGGGGCCGAGAGACCCAGTACTTC. It codes for CASSPTGGRETQYF.

This clonotype was seen many times. The CDR3 loop is CSARDGAGGAPYEQYF. The DNA of the CDR3 is TGCAGTGCTAGAGATGGGGCAGGGGGCGCCCCCTACGAGCAGTACTTC. The chain uses TRBV20-1 and TRBJ2-7; 8 bases match TRBD1. The CDR3 length is 16 residues. Germline V gene data show CDR1 as DFQATT and CDR2 as SNEGSKA (reference sequence). The trim removed 0 bases at V and 2 bases at J, leaving 9 bases unmatched.

This clonotype occurred many times. The rearrangement uses TRBV12-3 or TRBV12-4 and TRBJ2-1, with 9 bases identical to TRBD2. The CDR3 has 16 amino acids. With 5 bases clipped from V and 7 bases from J, the junction kept 12 bases outside the gene matches. CDR3 in DNA: TGTGCCAGCAGTCCGGGCGCGGGAGGGGGTTTAAATGAGCAGTTCTTC. It translates to CASSPGAGGGLNEQFF.

This clonotype has just a few counts. The V gene is TRBV18, the J gene TRBJ2-2; D perhaps matches TRBD1 (5 bases). This CDR3 region has 16 residues. The ends were cut back, 4 bases at V and 1 base at J, with 13 bases in the middle. Looked up from germline, CDR1 is KGHSH and CDR2 is LQKENI. This CDR3 is CASSRSAQVNTGELFF. The CDR3 DNA reads TGTGCCAGCTCACGCTCGGCACAGGTGAACACCGGGGAGCTGTTTTTT.

The sample holds many counts of this clonotype. The chain recombines TRBV15 with TRBJ2-3; weak D call: TRBD2 (5 bases). The CDR3 is 14 residues long. Between the trimmed V and J ends, which lost 2 bases and 3 bases, there was a span of 9 bases. Germline CDR1 reads LNHNV; CDR2 reads YYDKDF (reference sequence). The DNA of the CDR3 is TGTGCCACCAGCAGAAACTTAGCGACAGATACGCAGTATTTT. Protein: CATSRNLATDTQYF.

This clonotype was counted at least ten times. The chain links TRBV6-2 or TRBV6-3 to TRBJ1-5; D remains unclear. The CDR3 loop spans 15 amino acids. Germline CDR1 and CDR2: MNHEY and SVGEGT. V lost 6 bases to trimming and J lost 3 bases, with 15 bases between them. The CDR3 region is CASSDIEVINQPQHF. The CDR3 bases are TGTGCCAGCAGCGACATAGAAGTGATCAATCAGCCCCAGCATTTT.